This TCR beta chain was observed in a study of blood T cell repertoires in COVID-19. Across the study: In each case, the material was cDNA or gDNA derived from T cells, B-cell-depleted T cells, or PBMCs.

Clones were read by immunoSEQ multiplex PCR, and TCRdb kept only the in-frame ones, dropping some. The data contain over 250,000 clones, roughly nine tenths of them singletons. Sequencing was carried out using peripheral blood. This receptor was identified in a man aged 40-49 years who had recovered from COVID-19.

CDR3 in amino acids: CASSERSSAQYF. The CDR3 nucleotides read TGTGCCAGCAGTGAACGGTCTTCGGCCCAGTACTTC. The chain links TRBV2 to TRBJ2-5; D gene uncertain. CDR3 size: 12 residues. V lost 2 bases and J 9 bases, leaving 10 bases between the germline ends. Germline V gives CDR1 SNHLY, CDR2 FYNNEI. Full variable domain (rest looked up from reference TRBV2 and TRBJ2-5): EPEVTQTPSHQVTQMGQEVILRCVPISNHLYFYWYRQILGQKVEFLVSFYNNEISEKSEIFDDQFSVERPDGSNFTLKIRSTKLEDSAMYFCASSERSSAQYFGPGTRLLVL.